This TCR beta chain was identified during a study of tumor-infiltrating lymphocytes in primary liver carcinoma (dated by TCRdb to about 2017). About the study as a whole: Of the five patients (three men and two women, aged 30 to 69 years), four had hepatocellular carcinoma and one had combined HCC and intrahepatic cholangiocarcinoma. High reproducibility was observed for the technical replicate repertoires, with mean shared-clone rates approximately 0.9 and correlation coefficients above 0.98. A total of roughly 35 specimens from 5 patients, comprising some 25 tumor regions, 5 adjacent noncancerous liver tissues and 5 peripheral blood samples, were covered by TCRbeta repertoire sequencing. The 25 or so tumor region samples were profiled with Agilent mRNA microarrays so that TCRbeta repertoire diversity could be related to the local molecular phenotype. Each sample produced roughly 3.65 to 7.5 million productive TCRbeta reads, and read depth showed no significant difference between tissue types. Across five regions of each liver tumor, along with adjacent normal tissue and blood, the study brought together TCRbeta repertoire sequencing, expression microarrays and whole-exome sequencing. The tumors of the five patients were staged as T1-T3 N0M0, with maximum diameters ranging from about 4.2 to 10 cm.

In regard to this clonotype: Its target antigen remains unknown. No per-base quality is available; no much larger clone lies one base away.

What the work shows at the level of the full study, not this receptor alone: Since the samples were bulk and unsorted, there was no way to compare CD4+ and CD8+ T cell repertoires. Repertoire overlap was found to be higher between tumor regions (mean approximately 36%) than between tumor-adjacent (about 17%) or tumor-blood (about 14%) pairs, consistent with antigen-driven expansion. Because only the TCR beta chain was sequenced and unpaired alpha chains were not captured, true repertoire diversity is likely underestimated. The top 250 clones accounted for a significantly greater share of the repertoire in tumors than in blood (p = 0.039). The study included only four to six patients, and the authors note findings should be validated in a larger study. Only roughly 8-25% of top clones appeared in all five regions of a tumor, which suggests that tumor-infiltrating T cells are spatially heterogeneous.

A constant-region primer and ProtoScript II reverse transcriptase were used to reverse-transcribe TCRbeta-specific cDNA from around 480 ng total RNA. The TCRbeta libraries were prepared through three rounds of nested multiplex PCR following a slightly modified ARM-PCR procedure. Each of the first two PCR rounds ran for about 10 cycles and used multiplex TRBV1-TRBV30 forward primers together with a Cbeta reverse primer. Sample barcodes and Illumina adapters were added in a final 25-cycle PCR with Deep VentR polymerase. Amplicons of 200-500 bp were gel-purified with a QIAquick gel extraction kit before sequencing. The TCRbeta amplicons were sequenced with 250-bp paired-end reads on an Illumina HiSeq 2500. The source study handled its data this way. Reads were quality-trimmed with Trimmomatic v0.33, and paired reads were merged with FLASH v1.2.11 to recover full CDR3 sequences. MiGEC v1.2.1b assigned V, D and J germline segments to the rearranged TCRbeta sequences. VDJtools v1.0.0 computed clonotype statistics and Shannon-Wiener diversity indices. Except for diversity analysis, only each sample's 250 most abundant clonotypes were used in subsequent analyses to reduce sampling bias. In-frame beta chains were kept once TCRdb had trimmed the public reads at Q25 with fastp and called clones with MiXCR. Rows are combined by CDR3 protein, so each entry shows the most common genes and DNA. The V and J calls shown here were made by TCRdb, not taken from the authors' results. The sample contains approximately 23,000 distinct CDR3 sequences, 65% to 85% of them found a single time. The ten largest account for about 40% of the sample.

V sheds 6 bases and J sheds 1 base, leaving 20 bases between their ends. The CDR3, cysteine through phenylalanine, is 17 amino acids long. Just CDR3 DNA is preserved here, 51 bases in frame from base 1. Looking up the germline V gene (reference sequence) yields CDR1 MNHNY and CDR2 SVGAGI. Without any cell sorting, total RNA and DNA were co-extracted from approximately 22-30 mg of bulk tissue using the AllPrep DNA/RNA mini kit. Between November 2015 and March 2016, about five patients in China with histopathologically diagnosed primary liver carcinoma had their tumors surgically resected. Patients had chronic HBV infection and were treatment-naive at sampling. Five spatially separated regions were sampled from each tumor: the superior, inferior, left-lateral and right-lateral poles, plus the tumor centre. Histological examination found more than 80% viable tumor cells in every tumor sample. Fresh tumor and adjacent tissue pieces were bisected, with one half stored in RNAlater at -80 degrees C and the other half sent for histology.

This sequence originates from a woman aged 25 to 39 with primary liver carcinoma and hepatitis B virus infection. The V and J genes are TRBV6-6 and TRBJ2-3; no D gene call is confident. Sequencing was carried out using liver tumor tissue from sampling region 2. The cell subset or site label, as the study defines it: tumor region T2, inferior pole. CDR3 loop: CASSYQTGPLRTDTQYF. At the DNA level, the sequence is TGTGCCAGCAGCTACCAGACCGGACCTCTGCGCACAGATACGCAGTATTTT.